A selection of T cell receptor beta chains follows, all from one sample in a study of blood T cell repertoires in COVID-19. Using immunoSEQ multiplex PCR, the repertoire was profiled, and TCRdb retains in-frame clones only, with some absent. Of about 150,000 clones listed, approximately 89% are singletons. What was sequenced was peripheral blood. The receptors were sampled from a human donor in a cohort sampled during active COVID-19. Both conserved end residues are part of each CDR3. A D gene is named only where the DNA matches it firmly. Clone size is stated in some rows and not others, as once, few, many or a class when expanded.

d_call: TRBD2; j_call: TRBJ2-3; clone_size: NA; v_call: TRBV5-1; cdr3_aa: CASSLWASGTTDTQYF; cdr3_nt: TGCGCCAGCAGCTTATGGGCTAGCGGGACTACAGATACGCAGTATTTT
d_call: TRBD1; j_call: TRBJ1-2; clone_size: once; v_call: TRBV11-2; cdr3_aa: CASSLDSEGALYGYTF; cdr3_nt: TGTGCCAGCAGCTTAGATTCGGAGGGGGCGCTGTATGGCTACACCTTC
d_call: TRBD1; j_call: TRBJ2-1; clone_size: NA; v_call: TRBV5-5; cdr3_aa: CASIGQGASYNEQFF; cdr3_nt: TGTGCCAGCATTGGACAGGGGGCCTCCTACAATGAGCAGTTCTTC
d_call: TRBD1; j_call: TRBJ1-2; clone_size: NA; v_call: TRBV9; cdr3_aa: CASSGTGGYTF; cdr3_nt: TGTGCCAGCAGTGGGACAGGTGGCTACACCTTC
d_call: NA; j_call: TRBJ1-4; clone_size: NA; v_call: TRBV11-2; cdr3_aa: CASSLAVRVNEKLFF; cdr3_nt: TGTGCCAGCAGCTTAGCGGTCAGGGTTAATGAAAAACTGTTTTTT
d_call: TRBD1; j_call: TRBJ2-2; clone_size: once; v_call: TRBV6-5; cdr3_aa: CASSQGAAGELFF; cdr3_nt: TGTGCCAGTTCACAGGGGGCGGCCGGGGAGCTGTTTTTT
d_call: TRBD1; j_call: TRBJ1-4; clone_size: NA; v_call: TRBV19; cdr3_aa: CASSPLILFGTANEKLFF; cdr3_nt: TGTGCCAGTAGTCCCTTGATCTTATTCGGGACAGCTAATGAAAAACTGTTTTTT
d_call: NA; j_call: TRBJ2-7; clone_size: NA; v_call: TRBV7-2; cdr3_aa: CASSLRGLVYEQYF; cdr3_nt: TGTGCCAGCAGCCTCAGGGGATTGGTCTACGAGCAGTACTTC
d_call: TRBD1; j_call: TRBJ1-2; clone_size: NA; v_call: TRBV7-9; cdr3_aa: CASSLGAGTGGYTF; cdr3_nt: TGTGCCAGCAGCTTAGGGGCCGGGACAGGTGGCTACACCTTC
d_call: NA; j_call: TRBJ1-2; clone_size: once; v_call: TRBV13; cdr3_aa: CASSLGGEVVTYGYTF; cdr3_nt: TGTGCCAGCAGCTTAGGGGGGGAGGTGGTGACCTATGGCTACACCTTC
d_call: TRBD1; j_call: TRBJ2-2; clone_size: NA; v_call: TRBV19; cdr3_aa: CASSPRQGPNTGELFF; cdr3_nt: TGTGCCAGTAGTCCACGACAGGGACCGAACACCGGGGAGCTGTTTTTT
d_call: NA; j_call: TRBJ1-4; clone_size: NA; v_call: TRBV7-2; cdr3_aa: CASSRLQTNEKLFF; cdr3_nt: TGTGCCAGCAGCCGCCTCCAGACTAATGAAAAACTGTTTTTT
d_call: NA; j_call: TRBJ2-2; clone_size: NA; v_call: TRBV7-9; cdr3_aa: CASGGQRAGELFF; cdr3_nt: TGTGCCAGCGGCGGACAGAGGGCCGGGGAGCTGTTTTTT
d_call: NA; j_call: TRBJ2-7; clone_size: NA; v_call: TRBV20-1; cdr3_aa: CSATNTYEQYF; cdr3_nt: TGCAGTGCCACTAATACCTACGAGCAGTACTTC
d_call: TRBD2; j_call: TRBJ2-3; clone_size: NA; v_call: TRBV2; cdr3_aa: CASILGRADPRDTQYF; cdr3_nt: TGTGCCAGCATTCTAGGGAGGGCAGACCCACGAGATACGCAGTATTTT
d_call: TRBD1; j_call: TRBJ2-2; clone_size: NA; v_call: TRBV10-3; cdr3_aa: CATHVRQGAPGELFF; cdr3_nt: TGTGCCACCCACGTCAGGCAGGGGGCTCCCGGGGAGCTGTTTTTT
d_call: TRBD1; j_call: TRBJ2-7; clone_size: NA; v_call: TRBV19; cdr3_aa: CASSIGTGTYEQYF; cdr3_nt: TGTGCCAGTAGTATTGGGACAGGGACCTACGAGCAGTACTTC
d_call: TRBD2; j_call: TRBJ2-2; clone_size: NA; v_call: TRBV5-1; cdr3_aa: CASSLAGGYTGELFF; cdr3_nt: TGCGCCAGCAGCTTAGCGGGGGGGTACACCGGGGAGCTGTTTTTT
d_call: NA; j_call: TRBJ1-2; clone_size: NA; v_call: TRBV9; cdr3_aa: CASSQSGGRNYGYTF; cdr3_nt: TGTGCCAGCAGCCAGTCGGGGGGCAGGAACTATGGCTACACCTTC
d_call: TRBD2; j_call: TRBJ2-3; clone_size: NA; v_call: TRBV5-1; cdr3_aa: CASTERLAGLDTQYF; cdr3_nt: TGCGCCAGCACCGAACGACTAGCGGGTTTAGATACGCAGTATTTT
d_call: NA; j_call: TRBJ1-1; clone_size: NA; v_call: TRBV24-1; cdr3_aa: CALSGRGPLNTEAFF; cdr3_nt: TGTGCCCTCTCCGGGCGGGGGCCGCTGAACACTGAAGCTTTCTTT
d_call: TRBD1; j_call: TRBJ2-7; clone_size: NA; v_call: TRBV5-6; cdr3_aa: CASSYGTVSYEQYF; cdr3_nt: TGTGCCAGCAGCTACGGGACAGTCTCCTACGAGCAGTACTTC
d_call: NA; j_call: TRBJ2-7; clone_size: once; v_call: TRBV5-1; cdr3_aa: CASSPPTGEQYF; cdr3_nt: TGCGCCAGCAGCCCCCCCACCGGGGAGCAGTACTTC
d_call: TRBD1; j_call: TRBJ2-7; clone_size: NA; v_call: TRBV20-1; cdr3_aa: CSASETQGVYEQYF; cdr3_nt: TGCAGTGCTAGTGAAACGCAGGGGGTCTACGAGCAGTACTTC
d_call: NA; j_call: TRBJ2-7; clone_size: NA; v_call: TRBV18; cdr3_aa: CASSQSQQGLGNEQYF; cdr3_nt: TGTGCCAGCTCGCAGTCCCAACAGGGCCTCGGGAACGAGCAGTACTTC